Following are 30 T cell receptor beta chains from one sample sequenced in a study of early T cells in non-severe SARS-CoV-2 infection. TCRdb reanalysed the 5' RACE reads using MiXCR and keeps one entry per CDR3 protein. The sample records fewer than 50,000 distinct CDR3 sequences, about 6.3% being singletons. The sample in question was whole blood, obtained at baseline. All receptors come from an adult who was a healthcare worker with PCR-confirmed SARS-CoV-2 infection or an uninfected control (not recorded which).

This clonotype was detected only a few times. V gene TRBV4-3 combines with J gene TRBJ2-3; D is possibly TRBD2 (6 bases). Germline V gene data show CDR1 as LGHNA and CDR2 as YSLEER. The CDR3 runs 15 residues. V lost 1 base to trimming and J lost 3 bases, with 11 bases between them. CDR3 nucleotide sequence: TGCGCCAGCAGCCAAGCCCGACTAGTGACAGATACGCAGTATTTT. Its translation: CASSQARLVTDTQYF.

In this sample, this clonotype turned up many times. The gene calls are TRBV7-9 and TRBJ2-5; D unclear. The CDR3 loop spans 15 amino acids. Germline CDR1 is SEHNR and CDR2 is FQNEAQ (reference sequence). V lost 2 bases and J lost 2, with 12 bases in between. CDR3 sequence reads: CASSLKKTSQETQYF. CDR3 DNA sequence: TGTGCCAGCAGCTTAAAGAAGACCTCACAAGAGACCCAGTACTTC.

This clonotype has a count of ten or more. V gene TRBV28 combines with J gene TRBJ1-2; D call uncertain. V was trimmed by 7 bases and J by 4 bases, leaving 10 bases between them. This CDR3 spans 12 amino acids. CDR1 is MDHEN and CDR2 is SYDVKM in the germline V gene. The CDR3 is CASNLATYGYTF. The CDR3 nucleotides are TGTGCCAGCAATCTGGCAACCTATGGCTACACCTTC.

This clonotype has at least ten counts. The rearrangement joins TRBV20-1 to TRBJ2-7, with D unresolved. There are 11 residues in the CDR3. Germline V gene data show CDR1 as DFQATT and CDR2 as SNEGSKA (reference sequence). V shed 5 bases and J shed 5 bases, with 10 bases lying between them. CDR3 DNA sequence: TGCAGTGCTGGCCCTCTGGACGAGCAGTACTTC. It encodes CSAGPLDEQYF.

This clonotype showed up many times. CDR3 nucleotide sequence: TGTGCCAGCAGCTTGGCCTGGGGACGACGGCAGCCCCAGCATTTT. Amino acids: CASSLAWGRRQPQHF. The rearrangement joins TRBV5-5 to TRBJ1-5, with D possibly TRBD1 on 5 matching bases. Trimming cost V 0 bases and J 7 bases, with 14 bases left between them. The CDR3 spans 15 residues. Germline loops: CDR1 SGHKS, CDR2 YYEKEE (reference sequence).

This clonotype was recorded many times. The chain joins TRBV20-1 to TRBJ2-1, with D maybe TRBD1 (6 bases). The CDR3 spans 15 residues. V lost 6 bases and J 0 bases, leaving 15 bases between the germline ends. Looked up from germline, CDR1 is DFQATT and CDR2 is SNEGSKA (reference sequence). CDR3 sequence reads: CSALRTAYSYNEQFF. CDR3 DNA sequence: TGCAGTGCCCTAAGGACAGCCTACTCCTACAATGAGCAGTTCTTC.

This clonotype was seen at least ten times. The chain joins TRBV20-1 to TRBJ1-1; maybe TRBD1 (5 bases). CDR1 is DFQATT, CDR2 SNEGSKA, per germline (reference sequence). Trimming left V 6 bases short and J 5 bases short, with 16 bases between. This CDR3 spans 13 amino acids. CDR3 protein: CSAQHGGWTEAFF. In DNA, the CDR3 is TGCAGTGCACAGCACGGGGGATGGACTGAAGCTTTCTTT.

This clonotype was detected ten times or more. The chain recombines TRBV18 with TRBJ2-7; no firm D call. Germline loops: CDR1 KGHSH, CDR2 LQKENI. The CDR3 length is 14 residues. Trimming removed 1 base from V and 3 bases from J, with 10 bases in between. The CDR3 coding sequence is TGTGCCAGCTCACCACGGGGATCGGGCTACGAGCAGTACTTC. It specifies CASSPRGSGYEQYF.

This clonotype showed up many times. The chain is built from TRBV7-8 and TRBJ1-1; D gene ambiguous. Trimming took 6 bases from V and 4 from J, leaving 12 bases between them. The germline CDR1 and CDR2 sequences are SGHVS and FQNEAQ. CDR3 length equals 13 residues. The CDR3 loop is CASSQQWGTEAFF. CDR3 DNA: TGTGCCAGCAGTCAACAATGGGGCACTGAAGCTTTCTTT.

At least ten counts were recorded for this clonotype. The gene calls are TRBV11-2 and TRBJ1-5; D is ambiguous. V was trimmed by 5 bases and J by 0 bases, leaving 8 bases between them. The V gene's germline CDR1 is SGHAT and CDR2 FQNNGV. The CDR3 totals 14 residues. CDR3 sequence (DNA): TGTGCCAGCAGCAAGGACGGTAGCAATCAGCCCCAGCATTTT. Protein product: CASSKDGSNQPQHF.

The chain employs TRBV6-2 or TRBV6-3 and TRBJ2-1; D unclear. Germline assignment: CDR1 MNHEY and CDR2 SVGEGT. The length of the CDR3 is 16 residues. Trimming shortened V by 4 bases and J by 3 bases, and 16 bases separated the two germline ends. The CDR3 nucleotides read TGTGCCAGCAGTTCCCCGGCAGGCGAACACTACAATGAGCAGTTCTTC. It codes for CASSSPAGEHYNEQFF.

This clonotype was observed a handful of times. V and J are TRBV27 and TRBJ1-6; tentatively, D is TRBD1 (5 bases). V lost 2 bases, J lost 0 bases, and 11 bases lay in between. CDR1 is MNHEY and CDR2 is SMNVEV in the germline V gene (reference sequence). This CDR3 is built from 17 residues. The CDR3 is CASSLLGGGSYNSPLHF. CDR3 in DNA: TGTGCCAGCAGTTTACTTGGTGGGGGCTCCTATAATTCACCCCTCCACTTT.

The table lists this clonotype with many counts. The chain employs TRBV12-3 or TRBV12-4 and TRBJ1-5; 8 nucleotides agree with TRBD1. This CDR3 has 16 residues. After removal of 0 bases from V and 6 bases from J, the junction contained 7 bases not matched to a gene. This CDR3 is CASSLAGQGAGQPQHF. Written as DNA, the CDR3 is TGTGCCAGCAGTTTAGCCGGCCAGGGGGCAGGTCAGCCCCAGCATTTT.

This clonotype was recorded at least ten times. J is TRBJ1-1 and V is TRBV5-8; 7 bases match TRBD1. Germline CDR1 reads SGHTS; CDR2 reads YDEGEE. V shed 4 bases and J 2 bases; nucleotides not matched to a gene: 5. The length of the CDR3 is 14 residues. CDR3 sequence (DNA): TGTGCCAGCAGCCTGGGACAGATAAACACTGAAGCTTTCTTT. Protein sequence: CASSLGQINTEAFF.

The chain has TRBV5-1 and TRBJ2-3; D is perhaps TRBD2 (5 bases). Per the germline V gene, CDR1 is SGHRS and CDR2 is YFSETQ. Deletions cut 0 bases from V and 0 bases from J, with 8 bases between. The CDR3 spans 15 residues. The CDR3 loop reads CASSLVSGSTDTQYF. The CDR3 DNA sequence: TGCGCCAGCAGCTTGGTCAGCGGTAGCACAGATACGCAGTATTTT.

Of note for this clonotype: A much larger clonotype is one base distant, so this may be a read error. The genes are TRBV7-6 and TRBJ2-3; 7 positions match TRBD2. CDR3 length equals 17 residues. CDR1 is SGHVS, CDR2 FNYEAQ, per germline. This CDR3 reads CASSSPWTRGVTDMQYF. The DNA of the CDR3 is TGTGCCAGCAGCTCACCATGGACTCGGGGGGTCACAGATATGCAGTATTTT.

J is TRBJ1-6 and V is TRBV2; no reliable D call. V was shortened by 1 base and J by 7 bases, with 14 bases between the two germline ends. CDR3 length equals 16 residues. Germline V gene data show CDR1 as SNHLY and CDR2 as FYNNEI. The CDR3 spells CASSEGPAEGNSPLHF. The CDR3 nucleotides read TGTGCCAGCAGTGAAGGGCCAGCCGAAGGGAATTCACCCCTCCACTTT.

Notes on this clonotype: Sequence at one end of the junction differs from germline and may be a read error. V usage is TRBV30 and J usage is TRBJ1-5; tentatively, D is TRBD1 (5 bases). The CDR3 extends over 14 amino acids. The germline gives CDR1 GTSNPN, CDR2 SVGIG (reference sequence). The chain's CDR3 is CAWSGPGEYQHQHF. The CDR3 DNA is TGTGCCTGGAGTGGGCCGGGGGAGTACCAGCACCAGCATTTT.

Many counts were recorded for this clonotype. The V and J genes are TRBV7-2 and TRBJ2-1, with TRBD2 matching 9 bases. The CDR3 is 15 amino acids. CDR1 SGHTA and CDR2 FQGNSA come from the germline V gene. After removal of 3 bases from V and 6 bases from J, the junction contained 6 bases not matched to a gene. In nucleotides, the CDR3 is TGTGCCAGCAGCTTGGGCGGGGGGGCCCCCAATGAGCAGTTCTTC. Translating it yields CASSLGGGAPNEQFF.

This clonotype was seen at least ten times. This chain uses TRBV5-4 with TRBJ1-2; 12 bases line up with TRBD1. The V and J ends lost 1 base and 3 bases, in that order; junction bases with no gene match: 16. The CDR3 is 20 residues long. Germline V lookup: CDR1 SGHNT, CDR2 YYREEE (reference sequence). The CDR3 nucleotides are TGTGCCAGCAGCTTGCGGTTAAGCCGGGACAGGGGGCTCGGCTACTATGGCTACACCTTC. It specifies CASSLRLSRDRGLGYYGYTF.

This clonotype was recorded many times. V and J are TRBV2 and TRBJ2-3; 9 nucleotides line up with TRBD2. V dropped 8 bases and J dropped 0; count of bases not matched to a gene: 6. CDR3 length: 15 residues. Germline-derived CDR1 and CDR2 are SNHLY and FYNNEI. CDR3 sequence reads: CASGSGGPSTDTQYF. The CDR3 nucleotides are TGTGCCAGCGGAAGCGGGGGGCCAAGCACAGATACGCAGTATTTT.

J is TRBJ2-1 and V is TRBV7-6; 7 nucleotides agree with TRBD1. The length of the CDR3 is 15 residues. J gave up 9 bases and V 5 bases, and 13 bases lay outside the gene matches. Germline V gene data show CDR1 as SGHVS and CDR2 as FNYEAQ. The CDR3 DNA reads TGTGCCAGCAGCCAGGGGGAGCAGGGTGACAGTGAGCAGTTCTTC. Translation gives CASSQGEQGDSEQFF.

This clonotype was seen only a few times. The chain carries TRBV5-6 and TRBJ2-7; D is ambiguous. V was pared by 3 bases and J by 3 bases, with 7 bases between. The CDR3 sequence is 12 residues long. Germline assignment: CDR1 SGHDT and CDR2 YYEEEE. This CDR3 reads CASSSELYEQYF. The CDR3 DNA is TGTGCCAGCAGCTCGGAGCTCTACGAGCAGTACTTC.

In its sample, this clonotype was seen many times. The chain has TRBV5-1 and TRBJ2-5; 9 positions agree with TRBD2. This CDR3 region has 15 residues. Looked up from germline, CDR1 is SGHRS and CDR2 is YFSETQ. The junction had 8 bases not matched to a gene; V was cut back by 4 bases and J by 4 bases. DNA of the CDR3: TGCGCCAGCAGCGGATTAGCGGGGGCGGGAGAGACCCAGTACTTC. This gives the protein CASSGLAGAGETQYF.

This clonotype was observed many times. J is TRBJ2-7 and V is TRBV6-5; D is unresolved. The length of the CDR3 is 15 residues. Germline CDR1 is MNHEY and CDR2 is SVGAGI. V lost 7 bases to trimming and J lost 0 bases, with 16 bases between them. The CDR3 is CASTTRGPSSYEQYF. In DNA, the CDR3 is TGTGCCAGCACCACTCGCGGTCCTAGCTCCTACGAGCAGTACTTC.

This chain's CDR3 is CASSLGTGSGYTF. The CDR3 DNA is TGTGCCAGCAGCTTAGGGACAGGGAGTGGCTACACCTTC. The V call is TRBV7-6, the J call TRBJ1-2; the match to TRBD1 covers 8 bases. The CDR3 covers 13 residues. From germline, CDR1 is SGHVS and CDR2 FNYEAQ. V lost 1 base, J lost 7 bases, and 2 bases stayed unmatched.

This sequence joins TRBV5-1 and TRBJ2-7; TRBD2 matches 8 bases. In germline, CDR1 is SGHRS, CDR2 YFSETQ. This CDR3 contains 15 residues. V lost 0 bases, J lost 7 bases, and 9 bases stayed unmatched. The chain's CDR3 is CASSLESGGAREQYF. CDR3 DNA: TGCGCCAGCAGCTTGGAGTCCGGGGGGGCGCGTGAGCAGTACTTC.

The sample holds many counts of this clonotype. The CDR3 sequence: CASSLARGQGGSPLHF. The DNA for the CDR3 is TGTGCCAGCAGTTTAGCGAGGGGACAGGGAGGTTCACCCCTCCACTTT. The genes are TRBV12-3 or TRBV12-4 and TRBJ1-6; 9 bases align to TRBD1. The CDR3 is 16 amino acids. With V trimmed by 0 bases and J by 9 bases, 6 bases remained unmatched.

This clonotype was seen at least ten times. The chain links TRBV5-1 to TRBJ2-1; the match to TRBD2 covers 11 bases. This CDR3 region has 14 residues. CDR1 and CDR2 from the germline V gene are SGHRS and YFSETQ. Trimming took 6 bases from V and 9 from J; bases not matched to a gene: 8. The CDR3, as DNA: TGCGCCAGCAATCTAGCGGGGGGTTTCTTTGAGCAGTTCTTC. Its translation: CASNLAGGFFEQFF.

This clonotype was seen ten or more times. The rearrangement uses TRBV11-2 and TRBJ2-3; D uncertain. The CDR3 is 11 residues long. Trimming took off 5 bases at V and 6 bases at J, with 6 bases between the two ends. Per the germline V gene, CDR1 is SGHAT and CDR2 is FQNNGV. The CDR3: CASSKTDTQYF. CDR3 DNA sequence: TGTGCCAGCAGCAAGACCGATACGCAGTATTTT.